This T cell receptor beta chain emerged from a study of cytomegalovirus exposure and HLA in healthy donors. Study findings and constraints: In a later analysis, at a false discovery rate of 0.05, roughly 18,000 TCR beta sequences were associated with HLA alleles. Some V segments could not be told apart, so they were left out, TRBV6-2 and TRBV6-3 among them. Later analysis reportedly placed an Asian-associated ancestry cluster below the approximately 730-donor mean in N-insertions.

Worth noting for this clone: Antigen: not known.

PCR used 60 Vbeta primers and 13 Jbeta primers. The method was immunoSEQ multiplex PCR; TCRdb's version includes in-frame clones alone and lacks a portion of them. The sample contains under 200,000 clones, roughly 70% of which appear only once. CDR1 and CDR2 from the germline V gene are SEHNR and FQNEAQ (reference sequence). V trimming: 5 bases; J trimming: 4 bases; junction bases outside the gene matches: 7. The CDR3 has 14 amino acids. The receptor was derived from a woman aged 25 to 45 in good health and CMV-seronegative. Input material: PBMCs. The V and J genes are TRBV7-9 and TRBJ2-7, with 8 bases fitting TRBD1. The CDR3 loop is CASSPGQGGYEQYF. The CDR3 nucleotides read TGTGCCAGCAGCCCTGGACAGGGCGGGTACGAGCAGTACTTC.